This is a list of T cell receptor beta chains from one sample in a study of blood T cells in healthy people across ages. TCRdb recomputed calls from the 5' RACE reads with MiXCR, one row per CDR3 protein. This sample carries some 1.5 million distinct CDR3 sequences, roughly 30% of them seen once, and the ten largest clones take over 7%. The sequencing input was blood. These receptors came from a woman in her twenties or thirties in good health. Each CDR3 is given with its conserved first and last residue. Each record gives: D gene, V gene, J gene, clone size, CDR3 length, CDR3 DNA, CDR3 protein. A D gene is named only where the DNA matches it firmly. The size of a clone is reported for some rows only, either as once, few or many, or as a class for expanded clones.

D gene: TRBD2
V gene: TRBV20-1
J gene: TRBJ2-3
clone size: NA
CDR3 length: 19
CDR3 DNA: TGCAGTGCGACAAAAGGGCTAGCGGGGGACCTACGTAGCACAGATACGCAGTATTTT
CDR3 protein: CSATKGLAGDLRSTDTQYF

D gene: NA
V gene: TRBV20-1
J gene: TRBJ2-1
clone size: many
CDR3 length: 12
CDR3 DNA: TGCAGTGCTCGAAGAGGTGACAATGAGCAGTTCTTC
CDR3 protein: CSARRGDNEQFF

D gene: NA
V gene: TRBV29-1
J gene: TRBJ2-3
clone size: NA
CDR3 length: 15
CDR3 DNA: TGCAACGCCCCACCTTGGGAGGAGCACACAGATACGCAGTATTTT
CDR3 protein: CNAPPWEEHTDTQYF

D gene: NA
V gene: TRBV11-3
J gene: TRBJ2-2
clone size: NA
CDR3 length: 17
CDR3 DNA: TGTGCCAGCAGCTTGGGGGAGGGACAGTCAAACACCGGGGAGCTGTTTTTT
CDR3 protein: CASSLGEGQSNTGELFF

D gene: NA
V gene: TRBV20-1
J gene: TRBJ2-3
clone size: few
CDR3 length: 14
CDR3 DNA: TGCAGTGCTAGTTTGGGACCTAGTGGGATTACGCAGTATTTT
CDR3 protein: CSASLGPSGITQYF

D gene: TRBD2
V gene: TRBV7-9
J gene: TRBJ2-1
clone size: NA
CDR3 length: 14
CDR3 DNA: TGTGCCAGCAGCTCCCCGTCGGGAGCGGGAGAGCAGTTCTTC
CDR3 protein: CASSSPSGAGEQFF

D gene: NA
V gene: TRBV28
J gene: TRBJ2-7
clone size: many
CDR3 length: 12
CDR3 DNA: TGTGCCAGCAGTCTTTACCGCGACGAGCAGTACTTC
CDR3 protein: CASSLYRDEQYF

D gene: TRBD1
V gene: TRBV12-3/TRBV12-4
J gene: TRBJ1-2
clone size: NA
CDR3 length: 15
CDR3 DNA: TGTGCCAGCAGTTTACAAGGCAGGGGGGGCGGTGGCTACACCTTC
CDR3 protein: CASSLQGRGGGGYTF

D gene: TRBD2
V gene: TRBV29-1
J gene: TRBJ2-1
clone size: many
CDR3 length: 14
CDR3 DNA: TGCAGCGTACCCGAGACTAGCGGATACAATGAGCAGTTCTTC
CDR3 protein: CSVPETSGYNEQFF

D gene: NA
V gene: TRBV9
J gene: TRBJ1-1
clone size: NA
CDR3 length: 13
CDR3 DNA: TGTGCCAGCAGCGTAGAAGGGGGGACTGAAGCTTTCTTT
CDR3 protein: CASSVEGGTEAFF

D gene: NA
V gene: TRBV20-1
J gene: TRBJ1-2
clone size: NA
CDR3 length: 14
CDR3 DNA: TGCAGTGCGGCTCGGGGGGGGGCATACTATGGCTACACCTTC
CDR3 protein: CSAARGGAYYGYTF

D gene: NA
V gene: TRBV9
J gene: TRBJ1-1
clone size: few
CDR3 length: 14
CDR3 DNA: TGTGCCAGCAGGACCGTCCTACAGGGTAGTGAAGCTTTCTTT
CDR3 protein: CASRTVLQGSEAFF

D gene: TRBD2
V gene: TRBV5-1
J gene: TRBJ2-2
clone size: few
CDR3 length: 18
CDR3 DNA: TGCGCCAGCAGCTCGGGACTAGCGGTGGTGACGAACACCGGGGAGCTGTTTTTT
CDR3 protein: CASSSGLAVVTNTGELFF

D gene: TRBD1
V gene: TRBV27
J gene: TRBJ2-4
clone size: NA
CDR3 length: 15
CDR3 DNA: TGTGCCAGCCGGACAGGCTCAAAACAAAACAATGAGCAGTACTTC
CDR3 protein: CASRTGSKQNNEQYF

D gene: NA
V gene: TRBV12-3/TRBV12-4
J gene: TRBJ1-1
clone size: NA
CDR3 length: 11
CDR3 DNA: TGTGCCAGCAGTTTGTCTCAGGAAGCTTTCTTT
CDR3 protein: CASSLSQEAFF

D gene: TRBD2
V gene: TRBV12-3/TRBV12-4
J gene: TRBJ2-2
clone size: NA
CDR3 length: 16
CDR3 DNA: TGTGCCAGCAGACTAGCCAGCGGGGGGGCTGTCGGGGAGCTGTTTTTT
CDR3 protein: CASRLASGGAVGELFF

D gene: TRBD2
V gene: TRBV12-3/TRBV12-4
J gene: TRBJ2-2
clone size: NA
CDR3 length: 19
CDR3 DNA: TGTGCCAGCAGTTTTAGACTAGCGGGGGACCTCGCGAACACCGGGGAGCTGTTTTTT
CDR3 protein: CASSFRLAGDLANTGELFF

D gene: NA
V gene: TRBV12-3/TRBV12-4
J gene: TRBJ2-5
clone size: few
CDR3 length: 13
CDR3 DNA: TGTGCCAGCAAGGTAGCGCCTAACAATGAGCAGTACTTC
CDR3 protein: CASKVAPNNEQYF

D gene: TRBD2
V gene: TRBV12-3/TRBV12-4
J gene: TRBJ2-3
clone size: few
CDR3 length: 15
CDR3 DNA: TGTGCCAGCAGGCCGGGGGGGATTAGCACAGATACGCAGTATTTT
CDR3 protein: CASRPGGISTDTQYF

D gene: TRBD2
V gene: TRBV20-1
J gene: TRBJ2-7
clone size: many
CDR3 length: 16
CDR3 DNA: TGCAGTGCTAGAGATCACCCGGCGGGAGGGTCCTACGAGCAGTACTTC
CDR3 protein: CSARDHPAGGSYEQYF

D gene: TRBD2
V gene: TRBV29-1
J gene: TRBJ2-1
clone size: many
CDR3 length: 14
CDR3 DNA: TGCAGCGTTGTGGGCGGGAGTTTGGGCAATGAGCAGTTCTTC
CDR3 protein: CSVVGGSLGNEQFF

D gene: NA
V gene: TRBV5-1
J gene: TRBJ2-7
clone size: NA
CDR3 length: 13
CDR3 DNA: TGCGCCAGCAGCTCTCTGACGGCCTCCGAGCAGTACTTC
CDR3 protein: CASSSLTASEQYF

D gene: NA
V gene: TRBV20-1
J gene: TRBJ2-1
clone size: many
CDR3 length: 12
CDR3 DNA: TGCAGTGCTAGACCTAATTACAATGAGCAGTTCTTC
CDR3 protein: CSARPNYNEQFF

D gene: NA
V gene: TRBV7-2
J gene: TRBJ2-1
clone size: NA
CDR3 length: 14
CDR3 DNA: TGTGCCAGCAGCTTAGAGCACAGGGTTGGTGAGCAGTTCTTC
CDR3 protein: CASSLEHRVGEQFF

D gene: TRBD1
V gene: TRBV20-1
J gene: TRBJ1-2
clone size: many
CDR3 length: 13
CDR3 DNA: TGCAGTGCTAGACCTGGGACAGCTTATGGCTACACCTTC
CDR3 protein: CSARPGTAYGYTF

D gene: NA
V gene: TRBV2
J gene: TRBJ2-1
clone size: NA
CDR3 length: 14
CDR3 DNA: TGTGCCAGCAGTGAAGCGCAACCATACAATGAGCAGTTCTTC
CDR3 protein: CASSEAQPYNEQFF

D gene: NA
V gene: TRBV6-5
J gene: TRBJ2-7
clone size: few
CDR3 length: 15
CDR3 DNA: TGTGCCAGCAGTTACGTGGGACCCGGGGGCTACGAGCAGTACTTC
CDR3 protein: CASSYVGPGGYEQYF

D gene: NA
V gene: TRBV6-2/TRBV6-3
J gene: TRBJ2-5
clone size: NA
CDR3 length: 17
CDR3 DNA: TGTGCCAGCAGTTATTCCGGGCAGGGACCACGCGGAGAGACCCAGTACTTC
CDR3 protein: CASSYSGQGPRGETQYF

D gene: TRBD1
V gene: TRBV5-1
J gene: TRBJ2-6
clone size: few
CDR3 length: 17
CDR3 DNA: TGCGCCAGCAGCAATCGGGACAGGTTAGCTGGGGCCAACGTCCTGACTTTC
CDR3 protein: CASSNRDRLAGANVLTF

D gene: NA
V gene: TRBV12-3/TRBV12-4
J gene: TRBJ1-4
clone size: few
CDR3 length: 13
CDR3 DNA: TGTGCCAGCAGTGGGGGGACACCCGAAAAACTGTTTTTT
CDR3 protein: CASSGGTPEKLFF

D gene: TRBD1
V gene: TRBV3-1
J gene: TRBJ1-4
clone size: NA
CDR3 length: 14
CDR3 DNA: TGTGCCAGCAGCAAGGGACAGGGGAGCGAAAAACTGTTTTTT
CDR3 protein: CASSKGQGSEKLFF

D gene: NA
V gene: TRBV11-2
J gene: TRBJ2-3
clone size: few
CDR3 length: 15
CDR3 DNA: TGTGCCAGCAGCGAGGGCAGGGGTGCACTCTTTACGCAGTATTTT
CDR3 protein: CASSEGRGALFTQYF

D gene: NA
V gene: TRBV2
J gene: TRBJ2-5
clone size: NA
CDR3 length: 14
CDR3 DNA: TGTACCTCCCAAGGGGAGCGGGCCTCAGAGACCCAGTACTTC
CDR3 protein: CTSQGERASETQYF

D gene: NA
V gene: TRBV24-1
J gene: TRBJ2-1
clone size: few
CDR3 length: 14
CDR3 DNA: TGTGCCACCAGTCAGGGAGATACCTACAATGAGCAGTTCTTC
CDR3 protein: CATSQGDTYNEQFF

D gene: TRBD1
V gene: TRBV6-5
J gene: TRBJ1-1
clone size: NA
CDR3 length: 14
CDR3 DNA: TGTGCCAGCAGAGGGAACAGGGGGGGTACTGAAGCTTTCTTT
CDR3 protein: CASRGNRGGTEAFF

D gene: NA
V gene: TRBV12-5
J gene: TRBJ2-7
clone size: few
CDR3 length: 17
CDR3 DNA: TGTGCTAGTGGTTTGAAATTCCGGGGCAGGGGCACCTACGAGCAGTACTTC
CDR3 protein: CASGLKFRGRGTYEQYF

D gene: TRBD2
V gene: TRBV6-1
J gene: TRBJ2-1
clone size: NA
CDR3 length: 18
CDR3 DNA: TGTGCCAGCAGTGAAGCGGGACTAGCGGGGGGCGACTACAATGAGCAGTTCTTC
CDR3 protein: CASSEAGLAGGDYNEQFF

D gene: NA
V gene: TRBV5-1
J gene: TRBJ2-5
clone size: few
CDR3 length: 13
CDR3 DNA: TGCGCCAGTTCCCCCGTCCCTCTGGGGACCCAGTACTTC
CDR3 protein: CASSPVPLGTQYF

D gene: TRBD2
V gene: TRBV4-1
J gene: TRBJ2-7
clone size: many
CDR3 length: 14
CDR3 DNA: TGCGCCAGCAGTCCCGCGGGGGGCGAACACGAGCAGTACTTC
CDR3 protein: CASSPAGGEHEQYF

D gene: TRBD2
V gene: TRBV10-3
J gene: TRBJ2-5
clone size: NA
CDR3 length: 14
CDR3 DNA: TGTGCCATTACTAGCGGACTGGGGCAAGAGACCCAGTACTTC
CDR3 protein: CAITSGLGQETQYF

D gene: NA
V gene: TRBV12-3/TRBV12-4
J gene: TRBJ1-6
clone size: NA
CDR3 length: 14
CDR3 DNA: TGTGCCAGCAGTTTATCGGCCAGGAATTCACCCCTCCACTTT
CDR3 protein: CASSLSARNSPLHF

D gene: NA
V gene: TRBV2
J gene: TRBJ1-5
clone size: few
CDR3 length: 16
CDR3 DNA: TGTGCCAGCAAATTACCGGGACAACCTGGCAATCAGCCCCAGCATTTT
CDR3 protein: CASKLPGQPGNQPQHF

D gene: NA
V gene: TRBV20-1
J gene: TRBJ2-3
clone size: few
CDR3 length: 15
CDR3 DNA: TGCAGTGCCTCGAGGGCCAGGGGTAAGGCAGATACGCAGTATTTT
CDR3 protein: CSASRARGKADTQYF